The sequence of this T cell receptor (beta chain) was determined in a study of cytomegalovirus exposure and HLA in healthy donors. Germline V CDR1 and CDR2: SGHRS, YFSETQ. The CDR3 sequence is 14 residues long. V lost 5 bases and J 5 bases, leaving 14 bases between the germline ends. The primer mix had 60 Vbeta and 13 Jbeta primers. Assay used: immunoSEQ multiplex PCR; TCRdb lists only in-frame clones, some missing. Of some 130,000 clones in the sample, about 80% were seen once. Sequenced sample: PBMCs. The chain carries TRBV5-1 and TRBJ1-5; the D gene is possibly TRBD1 (5 bases). This sequence originates from a man aged 18 to 30 in good health and CMV-seronegative. CDR3 amino acids: CASRSPGKDQPQHF. Here the CDR3 DNA reads TGCGCCAGCAGATCTCCAGGGAAGGATCAGCCCCAGCATTTT.